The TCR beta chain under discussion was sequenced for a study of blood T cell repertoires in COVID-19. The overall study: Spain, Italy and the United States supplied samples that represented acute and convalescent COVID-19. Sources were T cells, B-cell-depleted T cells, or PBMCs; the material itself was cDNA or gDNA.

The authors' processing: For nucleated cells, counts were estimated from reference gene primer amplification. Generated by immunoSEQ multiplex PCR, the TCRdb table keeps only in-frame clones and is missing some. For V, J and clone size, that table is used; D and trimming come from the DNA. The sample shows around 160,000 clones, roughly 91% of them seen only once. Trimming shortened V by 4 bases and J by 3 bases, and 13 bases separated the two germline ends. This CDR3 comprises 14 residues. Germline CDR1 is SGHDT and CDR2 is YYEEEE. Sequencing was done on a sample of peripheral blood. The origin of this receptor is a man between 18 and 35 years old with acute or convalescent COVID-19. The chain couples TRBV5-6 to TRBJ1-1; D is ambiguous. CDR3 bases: TGTGCCAGCAGCCATATGGCCGGGGACACTGAAGCTTTCTTT. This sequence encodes CASSHMAGDTEAFF.